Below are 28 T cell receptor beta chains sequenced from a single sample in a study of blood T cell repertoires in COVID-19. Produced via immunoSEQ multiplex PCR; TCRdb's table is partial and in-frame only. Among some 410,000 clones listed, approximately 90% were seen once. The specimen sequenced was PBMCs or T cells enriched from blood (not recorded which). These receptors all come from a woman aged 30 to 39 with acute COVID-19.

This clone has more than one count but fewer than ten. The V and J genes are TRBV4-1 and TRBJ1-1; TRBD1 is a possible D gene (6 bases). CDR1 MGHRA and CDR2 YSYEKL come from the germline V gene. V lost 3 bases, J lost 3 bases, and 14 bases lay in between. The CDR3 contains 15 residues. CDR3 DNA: TGCGCCAGCAGCCAGATTTTCACAGGGTACACTGAAGCTTTCTTT. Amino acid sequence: CASSQIFTGYTEAFF.

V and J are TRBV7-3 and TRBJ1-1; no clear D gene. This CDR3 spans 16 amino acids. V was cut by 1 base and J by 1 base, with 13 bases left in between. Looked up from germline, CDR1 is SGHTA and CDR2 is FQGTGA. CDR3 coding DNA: TGTGCCAGCAGCTTAAGAGAAGTCAGGAAGAACACTGAAGCTTTCTTT. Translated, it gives CASSLREVRKNTEAFF. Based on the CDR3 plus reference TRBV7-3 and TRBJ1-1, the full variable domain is GAGVSQTPSNKVTEKGKYVELRCDPISGHTALYWYRQSLGQGPEFLIYFQGTGAADDSGLPNDRFFAVRPEGSVSTLKIQRTERGDSAVYLCASSLREVRKNTEAFFGQGTRLTVV.

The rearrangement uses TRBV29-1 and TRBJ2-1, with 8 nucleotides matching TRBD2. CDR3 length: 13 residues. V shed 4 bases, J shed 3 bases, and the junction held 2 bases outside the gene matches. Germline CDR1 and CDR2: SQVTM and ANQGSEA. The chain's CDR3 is CSVGGGHYNEQFF. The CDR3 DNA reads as TGCAGCGTTGGCGGGGGGCACTACAATGAGCAGTTCTTC.

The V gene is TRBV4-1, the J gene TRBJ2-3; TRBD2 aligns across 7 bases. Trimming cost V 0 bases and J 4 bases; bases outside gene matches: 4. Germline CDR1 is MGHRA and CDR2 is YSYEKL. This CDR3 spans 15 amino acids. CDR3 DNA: TGCGCCAGCAGCCAAGAGGGGGGGGTCCCAGATACGCAGTATTTT. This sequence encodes CASSQEGGVPDTQYF.

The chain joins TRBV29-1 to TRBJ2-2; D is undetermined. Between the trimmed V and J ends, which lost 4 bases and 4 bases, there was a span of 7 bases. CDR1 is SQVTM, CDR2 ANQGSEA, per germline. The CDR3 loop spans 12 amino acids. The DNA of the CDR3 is TGCAGCGTTGCACAGAGCACCGGGGAGCTGTTTTTT. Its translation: CSVAQSTGELFF.

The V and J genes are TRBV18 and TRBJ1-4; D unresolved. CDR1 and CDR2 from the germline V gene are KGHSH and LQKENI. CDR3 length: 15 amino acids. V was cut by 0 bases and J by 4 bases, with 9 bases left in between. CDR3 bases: TGTGCCAGCTCACCACCGCCCGGTTTTAATGAAAAACTGTTTTTT. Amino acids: CASSPPPGFNEKLFF.

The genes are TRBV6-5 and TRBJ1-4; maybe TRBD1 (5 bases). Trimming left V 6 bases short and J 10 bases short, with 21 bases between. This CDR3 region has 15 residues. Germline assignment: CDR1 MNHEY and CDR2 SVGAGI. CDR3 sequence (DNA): TGTGCCAGCAGACTGGGGACTTCTCCTCTGGGAAAACTGTTTTTT. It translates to CASRLGTSPLGKLFF.

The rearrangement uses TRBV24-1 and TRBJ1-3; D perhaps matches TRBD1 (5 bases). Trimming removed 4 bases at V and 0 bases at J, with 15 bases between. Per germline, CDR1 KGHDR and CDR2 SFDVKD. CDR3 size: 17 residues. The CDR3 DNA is TGTGCCACCAGTGAGCCGCCCGGGACTAGCTCTGGAAACACCATATATTTT. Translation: CATSEPPGTSSGNTIYF.

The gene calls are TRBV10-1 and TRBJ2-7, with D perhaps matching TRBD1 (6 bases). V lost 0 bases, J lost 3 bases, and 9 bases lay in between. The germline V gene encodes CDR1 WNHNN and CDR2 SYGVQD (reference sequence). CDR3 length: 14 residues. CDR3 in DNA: TGCGCCAGCAGTGAGTCGTACAGGGTCTACGAGCAGTACTTC. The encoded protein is CASSESYRVYEQYF.

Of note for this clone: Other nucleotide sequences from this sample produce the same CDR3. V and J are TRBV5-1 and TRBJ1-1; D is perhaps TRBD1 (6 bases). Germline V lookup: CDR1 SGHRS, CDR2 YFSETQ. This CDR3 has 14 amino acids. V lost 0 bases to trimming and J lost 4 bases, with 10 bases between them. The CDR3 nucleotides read TGCGCCAGCAGCTTGGTGGTAGGGGGCACTGAAGCTTTCTTT. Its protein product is CASSLVVGGTEAFF.

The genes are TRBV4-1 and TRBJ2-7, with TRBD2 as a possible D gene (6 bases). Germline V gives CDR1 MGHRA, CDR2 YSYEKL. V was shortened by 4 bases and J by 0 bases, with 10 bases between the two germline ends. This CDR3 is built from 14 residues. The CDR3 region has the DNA TGCGCCAGCAGCCGCTTAGCGGACTCCTACGAGCAGTACTTC. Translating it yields CASSRLADSYEQYF.

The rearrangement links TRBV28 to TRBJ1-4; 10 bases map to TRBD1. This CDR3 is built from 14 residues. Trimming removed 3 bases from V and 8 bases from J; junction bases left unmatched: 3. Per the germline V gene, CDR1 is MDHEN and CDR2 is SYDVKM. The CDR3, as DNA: TGTGCCAGCAGTTTCGGACAGGGGGTGGAAAAACTGTTTTTT. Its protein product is CASSFGQGVEKLFF.

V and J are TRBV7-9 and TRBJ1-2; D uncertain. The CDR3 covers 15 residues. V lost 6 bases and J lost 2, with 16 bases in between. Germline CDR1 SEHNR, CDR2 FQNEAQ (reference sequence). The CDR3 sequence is CASRDGERGNYGYTF. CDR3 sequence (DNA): TGTGCCAGCAGGGACGGGGAGAGAGGAAACTATGGCTACACCTTC. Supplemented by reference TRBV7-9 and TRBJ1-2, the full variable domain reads DTGVSQNPRHKITKRGQNVTFRCDPISEHNRLYWYRQTLGQGPEFLTYFQNEAQLEKSRLLSDRFSAERPKGSFSTLEIQRTEQGDSAMYLCASRDGERGNYGYTFGSGTRLTVV.

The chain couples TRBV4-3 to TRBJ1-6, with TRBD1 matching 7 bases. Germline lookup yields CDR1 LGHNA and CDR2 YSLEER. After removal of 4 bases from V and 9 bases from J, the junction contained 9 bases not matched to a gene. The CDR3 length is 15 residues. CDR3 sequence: CASSPSGQEVSPLHF. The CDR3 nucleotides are TGCGCCAGCAGCCCGAGCGGACAGGAGGTTTCACCCCTCCACTTT.

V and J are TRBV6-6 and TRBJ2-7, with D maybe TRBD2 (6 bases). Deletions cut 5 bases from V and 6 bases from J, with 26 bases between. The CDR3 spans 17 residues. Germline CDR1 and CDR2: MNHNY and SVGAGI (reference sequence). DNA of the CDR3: TGTGCCAGCAGTCGAGCCGACAGTCCCGGCGCGCGGGGCGAGCAGTACTTC. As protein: CASSRADSPGARGEQYF.

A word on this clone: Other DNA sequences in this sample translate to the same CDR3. The CDR3 sequence is CASSPDRVYGYTF. DNA for the CDR3: TGCGCCAGCAGTCCCGACAGGGTGTATGGCTACACCTTC. The chain recombines TRBV10-1 with TRBJ1-2, with 7 bases identical to TRBD1. J lost 5 bases, V lost 5 bases, and 5 bases had no gene match. Germline V gene sequence: CDR1 WNHNN, CDR2 SYGVQD (reference sequence). This CDR3 is 13 amino acids long.

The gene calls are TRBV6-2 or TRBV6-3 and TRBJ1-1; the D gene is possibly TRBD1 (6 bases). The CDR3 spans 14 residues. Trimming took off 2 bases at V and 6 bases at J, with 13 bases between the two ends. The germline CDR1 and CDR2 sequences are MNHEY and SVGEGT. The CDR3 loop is CASSYGRGVSEAFF. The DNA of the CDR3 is TGTGCCAGCAGTTACGGCAGGGGAGTTTCTGAAGCTTTCTTT.

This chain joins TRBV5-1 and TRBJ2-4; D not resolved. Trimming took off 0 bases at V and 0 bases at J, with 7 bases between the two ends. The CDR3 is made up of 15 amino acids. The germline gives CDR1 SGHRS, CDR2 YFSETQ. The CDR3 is CASSLGTLAKNIQYF. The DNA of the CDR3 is TGCGCCAGCAGCTTGGGCACTCTAGCCAAAAACATTCAGTACTTC.

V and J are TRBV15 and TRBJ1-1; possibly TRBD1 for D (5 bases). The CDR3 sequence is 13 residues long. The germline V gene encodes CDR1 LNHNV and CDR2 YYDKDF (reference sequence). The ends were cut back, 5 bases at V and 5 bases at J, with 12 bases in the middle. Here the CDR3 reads CATSVRGVTEAFF. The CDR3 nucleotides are TGTGCCACCAGCGTGCGGGGGGTGACTGAAGCTTTCTTT.

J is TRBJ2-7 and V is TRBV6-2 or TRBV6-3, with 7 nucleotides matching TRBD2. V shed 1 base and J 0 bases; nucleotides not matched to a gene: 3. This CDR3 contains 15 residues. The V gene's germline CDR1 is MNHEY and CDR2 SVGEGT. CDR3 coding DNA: TGTGCCAGCAGTTACTTCAGCGGGGTCTCCTACGAGCAGTACTTC. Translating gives CASSYFSGVSYEQYF.

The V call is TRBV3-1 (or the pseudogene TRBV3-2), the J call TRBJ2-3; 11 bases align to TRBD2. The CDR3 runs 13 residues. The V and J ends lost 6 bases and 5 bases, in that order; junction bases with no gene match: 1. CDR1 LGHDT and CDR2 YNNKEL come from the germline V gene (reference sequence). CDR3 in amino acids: CASSGLAGDTQYF. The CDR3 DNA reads TGTGCCAGCAGTGGACTAGCGGGAGATACGCAGTATTTT.

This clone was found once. In nucleotides, the CDR3 is TGTGCCAGCCGCTGGTTGCGGGAGACCGGGGAGCTGTTTTTT. It is translated as CASRWLRETGELFF. The chain carries TRBV5-6 and TRBJ2-2; TRBD2 matches at 7 bases. V lost 7 bases and J lost 5; bases outside the gene matches: 8. Looked up from germline, CDR1 is SGHDT and CDR2 is YYEEEE. The CDR3 totals 14 residues.

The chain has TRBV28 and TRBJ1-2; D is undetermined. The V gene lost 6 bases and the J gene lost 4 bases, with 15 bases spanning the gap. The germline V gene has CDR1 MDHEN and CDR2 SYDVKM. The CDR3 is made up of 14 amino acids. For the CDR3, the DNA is TGTGCCAGCAGAAGTACGGGGTCTGCCTATGGCTACACCTTC. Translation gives CASRSTGSAYGYTF.

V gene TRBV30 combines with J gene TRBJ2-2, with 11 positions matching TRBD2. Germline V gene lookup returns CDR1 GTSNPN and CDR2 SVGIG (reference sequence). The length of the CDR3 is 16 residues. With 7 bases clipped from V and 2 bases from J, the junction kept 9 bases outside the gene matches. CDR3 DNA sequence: TGTGCCTTCGAGTTAGCGGGGGGGCCAAACACCGGGGAGCTGTTTTTT. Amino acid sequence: CAFELAGGPNTGELFF. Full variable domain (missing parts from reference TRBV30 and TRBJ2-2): SQTIHQWPATLVQPVGSPLSLECTVEGTSNPNLYWYRQAAGRGLQLLFYSVGIGQISSEVPQNLSASRPQDRQFILSSKKLLLSDSGFYLCAFELAGGPNTGELFFGEGSRLTVL.

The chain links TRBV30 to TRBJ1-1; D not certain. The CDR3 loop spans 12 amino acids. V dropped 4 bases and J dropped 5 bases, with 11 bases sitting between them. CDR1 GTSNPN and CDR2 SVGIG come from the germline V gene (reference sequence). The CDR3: CAWNLGWTEAFF. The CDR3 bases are TGTGCCTGGAATCTCGGGTGGACTGAAGCTTTCTTT.

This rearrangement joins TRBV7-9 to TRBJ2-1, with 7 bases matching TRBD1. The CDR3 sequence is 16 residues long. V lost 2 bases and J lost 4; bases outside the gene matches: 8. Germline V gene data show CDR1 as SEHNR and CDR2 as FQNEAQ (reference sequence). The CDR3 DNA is TGTGCCAGCAGCTTATTCGAGGGGGCTCTGTACAATGAGCAGTTCTTC. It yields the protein CASSLFEGALYNEQFF.

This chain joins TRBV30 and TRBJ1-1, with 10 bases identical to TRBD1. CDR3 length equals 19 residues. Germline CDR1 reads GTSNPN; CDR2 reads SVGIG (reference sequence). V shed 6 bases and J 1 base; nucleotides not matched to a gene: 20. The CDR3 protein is CACERGTGVNPSSNTEAFF. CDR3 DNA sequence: TGTGCCTGTGAGAGGGGGACAGGGGTTAACCCATCTTCGAACACTGAAGCTTTCTTT. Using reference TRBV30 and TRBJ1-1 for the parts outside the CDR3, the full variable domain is SQTIHQWPATLVQPVGSPLSLECTVEGTSNPNLYWYRQAAGRGLQLLFYSVGIGQISSEVPQNLSASRPQDRQFILSSKKLLLSDSGFYLCACERGTGVNPSSNTEAFFGQGTRLTVV.

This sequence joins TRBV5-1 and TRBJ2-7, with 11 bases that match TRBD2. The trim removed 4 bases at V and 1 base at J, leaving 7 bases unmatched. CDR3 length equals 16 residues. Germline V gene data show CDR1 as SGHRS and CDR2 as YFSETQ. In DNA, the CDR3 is TGCGCCAGCAGCCCCCGTAGCGGGGGGGGATCCTACGAGCAGTACTTC. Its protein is CASSPRSGGGSYEQYF. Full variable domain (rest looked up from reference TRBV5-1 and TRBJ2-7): KAGVTQTPRYLIKTRGQQVTLSCSPISGHRSVSWYQQTPGQGLQFLFEYFSETQRNKGNFPGRFSGRQFSNSRSEMNVSTLELGDSALYLCASSPRSGGGSYEQYFGPGTRLTVT.